In its sample, the clone carrying this TCR beta chain was seen a few times. TCRdb re-called the 5' RACE reads with MiXCR, one entry per CDR3 protein. The sample records some 96,000 distinct CDR3 sequences, 5.5% to 7% being singletons. This sample stems from a study of identical twins. The source of this sequence is a woman aged 45-60 years in good health. Sample: memory T cells sorted from blood.

The CDR3 DNA reads as TGCAGTCCTACGGGACAATCAGATACGCAGTATTTT. This translates into CSPTGQSDTQYF. The chain uses TRBV20-1 and TRBJ2-3; D perhaps matches TRBD1 (6 bases). Trimming cost V 8 bases and J 4 bases, with 13 bases left between them. The length of the CDR3 is 12 residues. Germline assignment: CDR1 DFQATT and CDR2 SNEGSKA (reference sequence).